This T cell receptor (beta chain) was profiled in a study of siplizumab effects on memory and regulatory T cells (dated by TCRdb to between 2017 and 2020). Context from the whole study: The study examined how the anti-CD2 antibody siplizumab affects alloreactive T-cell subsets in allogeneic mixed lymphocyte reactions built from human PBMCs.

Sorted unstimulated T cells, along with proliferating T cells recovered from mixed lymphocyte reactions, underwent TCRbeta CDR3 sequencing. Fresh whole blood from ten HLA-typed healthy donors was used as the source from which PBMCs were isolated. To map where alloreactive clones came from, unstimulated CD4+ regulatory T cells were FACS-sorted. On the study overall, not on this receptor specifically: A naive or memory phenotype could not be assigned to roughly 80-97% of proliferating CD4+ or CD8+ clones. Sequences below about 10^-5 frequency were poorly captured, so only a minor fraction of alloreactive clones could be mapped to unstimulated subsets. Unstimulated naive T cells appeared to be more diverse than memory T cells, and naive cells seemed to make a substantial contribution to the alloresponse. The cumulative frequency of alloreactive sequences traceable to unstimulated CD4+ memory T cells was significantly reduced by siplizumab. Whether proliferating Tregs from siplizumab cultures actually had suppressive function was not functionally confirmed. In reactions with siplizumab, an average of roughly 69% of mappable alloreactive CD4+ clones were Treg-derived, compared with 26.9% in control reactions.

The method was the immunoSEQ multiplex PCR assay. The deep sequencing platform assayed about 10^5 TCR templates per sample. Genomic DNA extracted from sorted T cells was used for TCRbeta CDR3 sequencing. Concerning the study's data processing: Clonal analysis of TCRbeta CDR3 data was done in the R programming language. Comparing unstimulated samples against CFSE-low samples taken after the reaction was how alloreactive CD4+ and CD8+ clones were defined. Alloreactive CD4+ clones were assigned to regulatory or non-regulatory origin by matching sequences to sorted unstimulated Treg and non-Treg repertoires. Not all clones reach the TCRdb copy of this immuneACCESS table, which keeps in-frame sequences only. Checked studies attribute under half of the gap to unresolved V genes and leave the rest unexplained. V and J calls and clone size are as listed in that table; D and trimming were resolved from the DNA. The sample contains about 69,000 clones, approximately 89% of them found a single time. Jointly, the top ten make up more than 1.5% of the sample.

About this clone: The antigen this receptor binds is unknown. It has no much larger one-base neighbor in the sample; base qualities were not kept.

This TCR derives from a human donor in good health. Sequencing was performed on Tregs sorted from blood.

The CDR3 protein: CASSFIGRPTDTQYF. The base sequence is TGTGCCAGCAGTTTTATCGGGAGGCCCACAGATACGCAGTATTTT. This sequence uses TRBV27 and TRBJ2-3; 7 nucleotides in the junction match TRBD2. Sequences MNHEY (CDR1) and SMNVEV (CDR2) are obtained from the germline V gene (reference sequence). Inclusive of the bounding cysteine and phenylalanine, the CDR3 is 15 residues long. This entry keeps only the CDR3 DNA: 45 bases, framed from base 1. Germline trimming amounts to 3 bases on V and 2 bases on J, with 5 as the count of junction bases outside the gene matches.